This T cell receptor beta chain was sequenced during a study of identifying expanded T cells in peripheral blood. During the collection period, no donor immune events like infections were recorded. Using immunoSEQ multiplex PCR, the repertoire was profiled, and TCRdb retains in-frame clones only, with some absent. The sample includes about 86,000 clones, nearly 90% of them seen just once. Remarks on this clone: The antigen remains unidentified.

Study observations and caveats: Technical replicates showed approximately 1.2 changed clones; two weeks about 16; four weeks 19.

Losses at the gene ends were 3 bases for V and 6 bases for J; bases not matched to a gene: 10. The V gene's germline CDR1 is SNHLY and CDR2 FYNNEI. CDR3 length: 15 residues. The clonotype comes from a person aged 18 to 75 in good health. The chain recombines TRBV2 with TRBJ1-1; 7 bases match TRBD1. Sequencing input: blood. CDR3 in DNA: TGTGCCAGCAGTGAGGCGGGGAGGGGGCGACCTGAAGCTTTCTTT. It yields the protein CASSEAGRGRPEAFF.